Included here is one T cell receptor beta chain sequence, with context. Its specificity is not known. This entry is derived from a study of response to subunit inactivated influenza vaccine. The study, taken as a whole, reports: New T cells are recruited in small numbers by each seasonal influenza vaccination, according to the authors' suggestion.

MiXCR, applied by TCRdb to the RT-PCR reads, yields one record per CDR3 protein. The sample carries 500,000 or so distinct CDR3 sequences, 15% to 20% recorded once. Germline V lookup: CDR1 DFQATT, CDR2 SNEGSKA (reference sequence). The length of the CDR3 is 13 residues. V dropped 3 bases and J dropped 3 bases, with 11 bases sitting between them. The clonotype originates from a man between 50 and 75 years old who received an inactivated influenza vaccine. The V and J genes are TRBV20-1 and TRBJ1-1, with a possible D match to TRBD1 (5 bases). Sequencing used CD4+ T cells sorted from PBMCs, obtained less than 25 months after vaccination. CDR3 in amino acids: CSASRDLDTEAFF. CDR3 coding DNA: TGCAGTGCTAGCAGGGATTTGGACACTGAAGCTTTCTTT.